This T cell receptor beta chain stems from a study of cytomegalovirus exposure and HLA in healthy donors. V lost 6 bases to trimming and J lost 2 bases; unmatched junction nucleotides: 8. Germline V gene data show CDR1 as LNHDA and CDR2 as SQIVND (reference sequence). The CDR3 has 15 amino acids. The PCR ran on 60 Vbeta and 13 Jbeta primers. Profiling relied on immunoSEQ multiplex PCR, and the TCRdb table lists in-frame clones only, not all of them. The table includes about 140,000 clones, 70% to 85% detected once. The sequencing sample was made of PBMCs. The receptor comes from a man between 25 and 39 years old in good health and CMV-seropositive. The V gene is TRBV19, the J gene TRBJ2-5; 8 bases fit TRBD2. Written as DNA, the CDR3 is TGTGCCAGTAGGGGGTTGGTAGCGGGACAAGAGACCCAGTACTTC. Protein product: CASRGLVAGQETQYF.